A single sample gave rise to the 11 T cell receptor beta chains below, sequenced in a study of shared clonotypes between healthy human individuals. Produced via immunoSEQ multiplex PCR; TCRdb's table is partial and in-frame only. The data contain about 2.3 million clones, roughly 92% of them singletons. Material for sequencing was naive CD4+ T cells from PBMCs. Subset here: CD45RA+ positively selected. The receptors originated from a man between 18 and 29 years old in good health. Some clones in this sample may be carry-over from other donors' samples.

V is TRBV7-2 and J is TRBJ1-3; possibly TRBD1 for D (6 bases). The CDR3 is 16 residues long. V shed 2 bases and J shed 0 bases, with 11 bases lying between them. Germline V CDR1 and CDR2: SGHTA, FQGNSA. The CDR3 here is CASSLLGQNSGNTIYF. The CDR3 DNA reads TGTGCCAGCAGCTTATTGGGACAAAACTCTGGAAACACCATATATTTT.

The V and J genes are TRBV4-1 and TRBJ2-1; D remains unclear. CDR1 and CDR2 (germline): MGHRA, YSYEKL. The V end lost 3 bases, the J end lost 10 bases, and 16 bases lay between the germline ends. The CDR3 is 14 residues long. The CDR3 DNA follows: TGCGCCAGCAGCCACGCCCCTATCCCGACGGAGCAGTTCTTC. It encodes CASSHAPIPTEQFF.

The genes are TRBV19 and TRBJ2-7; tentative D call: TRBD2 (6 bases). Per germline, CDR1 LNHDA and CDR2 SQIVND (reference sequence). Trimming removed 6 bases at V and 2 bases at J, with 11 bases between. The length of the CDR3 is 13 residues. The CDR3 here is CASRGGVAYEQYF. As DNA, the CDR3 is TGTGCCAGTAGAGGAGGGGTTGCCTACGAGCAGTACTTC.

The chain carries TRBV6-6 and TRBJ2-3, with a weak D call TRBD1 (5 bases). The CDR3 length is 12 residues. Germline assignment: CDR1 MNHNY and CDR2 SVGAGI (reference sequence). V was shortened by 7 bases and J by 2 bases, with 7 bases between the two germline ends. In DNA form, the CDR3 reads TGTGCCAGCACCAGGGACACAGATACGCAGTATTTT. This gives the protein CASTRDTDTQYF.

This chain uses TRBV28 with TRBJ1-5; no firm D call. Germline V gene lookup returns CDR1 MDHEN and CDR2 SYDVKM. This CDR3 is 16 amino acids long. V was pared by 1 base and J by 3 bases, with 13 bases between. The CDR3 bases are TGTGCCAGCAGTTTATATGGGGATGGGTCCAATCAGCCCCAGCATTTT. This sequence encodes CASSLYGDGSNQPQHF.

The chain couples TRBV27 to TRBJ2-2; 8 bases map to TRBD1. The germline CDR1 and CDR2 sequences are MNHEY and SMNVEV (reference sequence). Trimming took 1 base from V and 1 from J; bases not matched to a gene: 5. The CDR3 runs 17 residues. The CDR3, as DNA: TGTGCCAGCAGTTTATTTTCCGGGACAGGGAACACCGGGGAGCTGTTTTTT. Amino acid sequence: CASSLFSGTGNTGELFF.

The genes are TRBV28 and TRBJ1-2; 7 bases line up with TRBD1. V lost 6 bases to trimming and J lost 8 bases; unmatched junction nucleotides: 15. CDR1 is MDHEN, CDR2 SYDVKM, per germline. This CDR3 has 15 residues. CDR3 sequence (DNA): TGTGCCAGCAGCTCACCGGGCCCAGGGGGAGAAGGCTACACCTTC. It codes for CASSSPGPGGEGYTF.

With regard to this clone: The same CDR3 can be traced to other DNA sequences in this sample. This chain's CDR3 is CASSERDGYEQYF. The CDR3 DNA sequence: TGTGCCAGCAGTGAACGGGACGGCTACGAGCAGTACTTC. The V gene is TRBV6-1, the J gene TRBJ2-7, with D tentatively TRBD1 or TRBD2 (5 bases each). The CDR3 covers 13 residues. From germline, CDR1 is MNHNS and CDR2 SASEGT. The V end was cut by 2 bases, the J end by 3 bases, with 8 bases between.

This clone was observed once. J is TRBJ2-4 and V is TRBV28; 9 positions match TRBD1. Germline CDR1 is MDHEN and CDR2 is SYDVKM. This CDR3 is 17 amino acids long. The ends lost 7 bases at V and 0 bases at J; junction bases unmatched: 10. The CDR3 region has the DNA TGTGCCAGCATGACGCCGCCGGGACAGGGAGCCAAAAACATTCAGTACTTC. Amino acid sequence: CASMTPPGQGAKNIQYF.

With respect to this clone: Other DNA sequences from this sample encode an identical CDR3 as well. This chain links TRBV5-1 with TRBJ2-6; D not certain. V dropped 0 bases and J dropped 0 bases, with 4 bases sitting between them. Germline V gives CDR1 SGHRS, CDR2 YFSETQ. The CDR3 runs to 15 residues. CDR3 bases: TGCGCCAGCAGCTTGGACGGCTCTGGGGCCAACGTCCTGACTTTC. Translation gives CASSLDGSGANVLTF. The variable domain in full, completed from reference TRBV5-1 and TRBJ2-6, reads KAGVTQTPRYLIKTRGQQVTLSCSPISGHRSVSWYQQTPGQGLQFLFEYFSETQRNKGNFPGRFSGRQFSNSRSEMNVSTLELGDSALYLCASSLDGSGANVLTFGAGSRLTVL.

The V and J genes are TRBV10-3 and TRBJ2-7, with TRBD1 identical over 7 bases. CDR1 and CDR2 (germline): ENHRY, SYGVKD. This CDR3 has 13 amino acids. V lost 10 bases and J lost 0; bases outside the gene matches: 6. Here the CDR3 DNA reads TGTGCCACCCGGACAGGCGACTCCTACGAGCAGTACTTC. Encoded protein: CATRTGDSYEQYF.